This passage covers 23 T cell receptor beta chains from one sample sequenced in a study of memory CD4+ T cells and cytomegalovirus serostatus. Method: immunoSEQ multiplex PCR; TCRdb's copy keeps in-frame clones and lacks some. The profile shows under 50,000 clones, around four fifths of them singletons. The sort gate was single viable CD3+CD4+CD8-CD45RO+ cells for memory CD4+ T cells. Sample: memory CD4+ T cells from blood. The receptors stem from an adult in good health and CMV-seropositive.

The chain combines TRBV6-1 with TRBJ2-7; no reliable D call. Germline CDR1 is MNHNS and CDR2 is SASEGT. CDR3 length equals 14 residues. The V and J ends lost 7 bases and 1 base respectively, with 14 bases between them. For the CDR3, the DNA is TGTGCCAGCATCCCAATAGGGCAGTCCTACGAGCAGTACTTC. Residues: CASIPIGQSYEQYF.

This rearrangement joins TRBV10-3 to TRBJ2-1; D uncertain. Germline CDR1 and CDR2: ENHRY and SYGVKD. V gave up 3 bases and J gave up 9 bases, with 9 bases separating them. The CDR3 consists of 12 residues. This CDR3 reads CAISEPHGEQFF. CDR3 bases: TGTGCCATCAGTGAACCGCACGGTGAGCAGTTCTTC.

This chain connects TRBV5-4 to TRBJ2-1, with a possible D match to TRBD1 (6 bases). Germline CDR1 SGHNT, CDR2 YYREEE (reference sequence). There are 15 residues in the CDR3. Trimming removed 4 bases from V and 4 bases from J, with 15 bases in between. The CDR3, as DNA: TGTGCCAGCAGCGAGGACAGCTGGATGTACAATGAGCAGTTCTTC. Translated, it gives CASSEDSWMYNEQFF.

The V call is TRBV5-1, the J call TRBJ1-1; tentatively, D is TRBD1 (6 bases). This CDR3 contains 16 residues. The germline gives CDR1 SGHRS, CDR2 YFSETQ. V gave up 3 bases and J gave up 0 bases, with 15 bases separating them. This CDR3 is CASSSPNGQLNTEAFF. The CDR3, as DNA: TGCGCCAGCAGCTCGCCTAACGGACAGTTGAACACTGAAGCTTTCTTT. The complete variable domain, with remaining parts taken from reference TRBV5-1 and TRBJ1-1, reads KAGVTQTPRYLIKTRGQQVTLSCSPISGHRSVSWYQQTPGQGLQFLFEYFSETQRNKGNFPGRFSGRQFSNSRSEMNVSTLELGDSALYLCASSSPNGQLNTEAFFGQGTRLTVV.

V and J are TRBV5-6 and TRBJ2-7, with D possibly TRBD1 on 6 matching bases. Trimming cost V 6 bases and J 2 bases, with 18 bases left between them. The CDR3 contains 15 residues. Germline CDR1 and CDR2: SGHDT and YYEEEE. This CDR3 is CASTRTGTYPYEQYF. The CDR3 DNA follows: TGTGCCAGCACTAGAACAGGGACCTACCCCTACGAGCAGTACTTC. The complete variable domain, with remaining parts taken from reference TRBV5-6 and TRBJ2-7, reads DAGVTQSPTHLIKTRGQQVTLRCSPKSGHDTVSWYQQALGQGPQFIFQYYEEEERQRGNFPDRFSGHQFPNYSSELNVNALLLGDSALYLCASTRTGTYPYEQYFGPGTRLTVT.

V usage is TRBV11-2 and J usage is TRBJ2-1; D might be TRBD2 (5 bases). The CDR3 sequence is 16 residues long. Looked up from germline, CDR1 is SGHAT and CDR2 is FQNNGV. V lost 0 bases and J lost 5, with 14 bases in between. The CDR3 nucleotides read TGTGCCAGCAGCTTAGATCTATCAGCGGAAAACAATGAGCAGTTCTTC. This encodes CASSLDLSAENNEQFF.

The chain uses TRBV5-1 and TRBJ2-5, with D perhaps TRBD1 (6 bases). Trimming pared 5 bases from V and 0 bases from J, leaving 20 bases between. CDR1 SGHRS and CDR2 YFSETQ come from the germline V gene. The CDR3 has 17 amino acids. CDR3: CASSRGLLDTYQETQYF. CDR3 in DNA: TGCGCCAGCAGTAGGGGGTTGTTGGACACCTACCAAGAGACCCAGTACTTC.

J is TRBJ1-5 and V is TRBV7-2, with D unclear. CDR1 and CDR2 from the germline V gene are SGHTA and FQGNSA. There are 14 residues in the CDR3. V shed 1 base and J shed 2 bases, with 6 bases lying between them. The CDR3 coding sequence is TGTGCCAGCAGCTTAGGAGTGGGCAATCAGCCCCAGCATTTT. It yields the protein CASSLGVGNQPQHF. Full variable domain (rest looked up from reference TRBV7-2 and TRBJ1-5): GAGVSQSPSNKVTEKGKDVELRCDPISGHTALYWYRQSLGQGLEFLIYFQGNSAPDKSGLPSDRFSAERTGGSVSTLTIQRTQQEDSAVYLCASSLGVGNQPQHFGDGTRLSIL.

The gene calls are TRBV28 and TRBJ1-4; TRBD1 aligns across 8 bases. V shed 6 bases and J 8 bases; nucleotides not matched to a gene: 11. Germline CDR1 reads MDHEN; CDR2 reads SYDVKM. This CDR3 comprises 15 residues. The CDR3 nucleotides are TGTGCCAGCAGCCCCTCGGACAGGGTTAGGGAAAAACTGTTTTTT. Amino acid sequence: CASSPSDRVREKLFF.

The chain uses TRBV28 and TRBJ2-5, with TRBD1 identical over 9 bases. The V segment lost 6 bases and the J segment 4 bases; nucleotides outside the gene matches: 12. The CDR3 length is 16 residues. Looked up from germline, CDR1 is MDHEN and CDR2 is SYDVKM. CDR3 residues: CASSQTGTGLSETQYF. For the CDR3, the DNA is TGTGCCAGCAGCCAAACCGGGACAGGGCTTTCAGAGACCCAGTACTTC.

The rearrangement links TRBV5-1 to TRBJ1-1; 7 positions agree with TRBD1. CDR3 size: 15 residues. V shed 0 bases, J shed 4 bases, and the junction held 6 bases outside the gene matches. Germline CDR1 is SGHRS and CDR2 is YFSETQ. CDR3 loop: CASSLDGQDGTEAFF. The CDR3 DNA is TGCGCCAGCAGCTTGGACGGACAGGACGGCACTGAAGCTTTCTTT. Complete variable domain (other parts from reference TRBV5-1 and TRBJ1-1): KAGVTQTPRYLIKTRGQQVTLSCSPISGHRSVSWYQQTPGQGLQFLFEYFSETQRNKGNFPGRFSGRQFSNSRSEMNVSTLELGDSALYLCASSLDGQDGTEAFFGQGTRLTVV.

CDR3 coding DNA: TGCGCCAGCAGCCAAGGATTGGCAGTGGGGGTAAGCAACGAGCAGTACTTC. Encoded protein: CASSQGLAVGVSNEQYF. This chain connects TRBV4-3 to TRBJ2-7; either TRBD1 or TRBD2 may supply D (5 bases each). The CDR3 is made up of 17 amino acids. Trimming stripped 1 base from V and 5 bases from J, with 21 bases between. Germline loops: CDR1 LGHNA, CDR2 YSLEER.

The chain has TRBV7-3 and TRBJ2-1; D gene uncertain. Between the trimmed V and J ends, which lost 8 bases and 6 bases, there was a span of 17 bases. The germline V gene has CDR1 SGHTA and CDR2 FQGTGA. There are 14 residues in the CDR3. The DNA of the CDR3 is TGTGCCAGCGGATTAGAAGTCATAAGCAATGAGCAGTTCTTC. Protein sequence: CASGLEVISNEQFF.

This clone was picked up a small number of times. J is TRBJ2-3 and V is TRBV29-1; D is undetermined. The CDR3 runs to 16 residues. Germline CDR1 reads SQVTM; CDR2 reads ANQGSEA. Trimming took off 0 bases at V and 2 bases at J, with 15 bases between the two ends. The CDR3 protein is CSVEDTGRAPTDTQYF. The CDR3 DNA reads as TGCAGCGTTGAAGATACGGGCAGAGCCCCCACAGATACGCAGTATTTT.

V is TRBV28 and J is TRBJ2-7; a weak D match, TRBD1 (6 bases). There are 14 residues in the CDR3. V was trimmed by 6 bases and J by 0 bases, leaving 12 bases between them. Germline CDR1 reads MDHEN; CDR2 reads SYDVKM. The CDR3 region has the DNA TGTGCCAGCAGGGCCCAGGGGATCTCCTACGAGCAGTACTTC. Translated, it gives CASRAQGISYEQYF.

V usage is TRBV5-1 and J usage is TRBJ2-1, with 10 nucleotides matching TRBD1. After removal of 4 bases from V and 7 bases from J, the junction contained 8 bases not matched to a gene. The CDR3 is 15 residues long. Germline loops: CDR1 SGHRS, CDR2 YFSETQ. The CDR3 sequence is CASSLAGTGENEQFF. CDR3 bases: TGCGCCAGCAGCCTAGCCGGGACAGGGGAGAATGAGCAGTTCTTC.

This rearrangement joins TRBV9 to TRBJ1-1; a weak D match, TRBD1 (6 bases). Germline V lookup: CDR1 SGDLS, CDR2 YYNGEE. The CDR3 is 13 amino acids. V lost 4 bases and J 2 bases, leaving 9 bases between the germline ends. In DNA, the CDR3 is TGTGCCAGCAGCAAGACAGGAAACACTGAAGCTTTCTTT. Translating it yields CASSKTGNTEAFF.

The sample holds a few counts of this clone. V usage is TRBV6-1 and J usage is TRBJ1-3, with D perhaps TRBD1 (5 bases). The germline V and J ends were trimmed by 0 bases and 2 bases, with 5 bases remaining between them. The CDR3 consists of 14 residues. Germline V gives CDR1 MNHNS, CDR2 SASEGT. CDR3 sequence reads: CASSEAGAGNTIYF. The CDR3 bases are TGTGCCAGCAGTGAAGCGGGGGCTGGAAACACCATATATTTT.

The chain uses TRBV6-1 and TRBJ2-1; the match to TRBD1 covers 10 bases. The CDR3 runs 16 residues. CDR1 and CDR2 from the germline V gene are MNHNS and SASEGT. Losses at the gene ends were 0 bases for V and 8 bases for J; bases not matched to a gene: 7. The DNA for the CDR3 is TGTGCCAGCAGTGAAGCGCTGGGACAGGGGAAGGATGAGCAGTTCTTC. It specifies CASSEALGQGKDEQFF.

V gene TRBV15 combines with J gene TRBJ2-4; 11 bases align to TRBD1. Per germline, CDR1 LNHNV and CDR2 YYDKDF (reference sequence). This CDR3 has 13 residues. V was pared by 6 bases and J by 7 bases, with 2 bases of the junction left unmatched. The CDR3 nucleotides are TGTGCCACCAGTTGGGACAGGGGGAACATTCAGTACTTC. Amino acids: CATSWDRGNIQYF. Combining the CDR3 with reference TRBV15 and TRBJ2-4 gives the whole variable domain DAMVIQNPRYQVTQFGKPVTLSCSQTLNHNVMYWYQQKSSQAPKLLFHYYDKDFNNEADTPDNFQSRRPNTSFCFLDIRSPGLGDTAMYLCATSWDRGNIQYFGAGTRLSVL.

The chain couples TRBV14 to TRBJ1-2; D ambiguous. CDR1 is SGHDN and CDR2 is FVKESK in the germline V gene. CDR3 length equals 15 residues. The germline V and J ends were trimmed by 4 bases and 8 bases, with 20 bases remaining between them. In nucleotides, the CDR3 is TGTGCCAGCAGCCCACTCGGAGCTAGGGAAGGAGGCTACACCTTC. Its translation is CASSPLGAREGGYTF.

DNA for the CDR3: TGTGCCACTACGGGGGGTAGCACAGATACGCAGTATTTT. Its protein is CATTGGSTDTQYF. This chain links TRBV6-5 with TRBJ2-3; 7 bases map to TRBD2. Germline CDR1 MNHEY, CDR2 SVGAGI. J lost 0 bases, V lost 10 bases, and 4 bases had no gene match. CDR3 length equals 13 residues.

Only a few counts were recorded for this clone. The chain links TRBV10-3 to TRBJ1-1, with 7 nucleotides matching TRBD1. V trimming: 4 bases; J trimming: 3 bases; junction bases outside the gene matches: 5. This CDR3 spans 14 amino acids. The germline V gene encodes CDR1 ENHRY and CDR2 SYGVKD. CDR3 coding DNA: TGTGCCATCAGTGCAGGGGGACGGGACACTGAAGCTTTCTTT. Protein sequence: CAISAGGRDTEAFF.